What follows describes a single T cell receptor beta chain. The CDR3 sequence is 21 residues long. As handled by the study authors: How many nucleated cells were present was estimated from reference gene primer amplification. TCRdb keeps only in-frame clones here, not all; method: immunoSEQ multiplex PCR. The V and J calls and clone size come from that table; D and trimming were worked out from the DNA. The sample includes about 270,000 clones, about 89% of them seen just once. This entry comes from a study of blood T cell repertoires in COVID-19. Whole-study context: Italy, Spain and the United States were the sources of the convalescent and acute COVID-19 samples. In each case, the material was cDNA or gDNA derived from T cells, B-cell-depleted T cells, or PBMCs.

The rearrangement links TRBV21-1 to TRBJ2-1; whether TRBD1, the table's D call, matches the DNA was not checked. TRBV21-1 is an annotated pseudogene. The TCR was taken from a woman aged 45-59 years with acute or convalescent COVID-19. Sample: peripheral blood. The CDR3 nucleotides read TGTGCCAGCAGCAAAGAGCCCAACGAACCCTGTCCGGCGATCAGGGCCAATGAGCAGTTCTTC. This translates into CASSKEPNEPCPAIRANEQFF.